This is a list of T cell receptor beta chains from one sample in a study of shared clonotypes between healthy human individuals. Clones were read by immunoSEQ multiplex PCR, and TCRdb kept only the in-frame ones, dropping some. Of roughly 2,500,000 clones listed, over 85% are singletons. The sequencing sample was made of naive CD4+ T cells from PBMCs. These receptors all stem from a man between 18 and 29 years old in good health. Some clones in this sample may be carry-over from other donors' samples. CDR3s include the opening cysteine and the closing phenylalanine or tryptophan. The order of the fields is clone size, V gene, D gene, J gene, CDR3 protein, CDR3 DNA. The D gene is left open where the match is weak. Clone size is given for some rows only: seen once, a few or many times, or a class if the clone is expanded.

NA,TRBV28,NA,TRBJ1-3,CASSWILRAPANTIYF,TGTGCCAGCAGTTGGATTCTAAGGGCCCCGGCGAACACCATATATTTT
NA,TRBV18,TRBD1,TRBJ1-1,CASSRQGTNTEAFF,TGTGCCAGCTCACGACAGGGGACGAACACTGAAGCTTTCTTT
NA,TRBV7-3,NA,TRBJ2-7,CASSPSRFSYEQYF,TGTGCCAGCAGCCCATCGAGGTTTTCCTACGAGCAGTACTTC
NA,TRBV6-6,TRBD2,TRBJ2-7,CASQQGGSYEQYF,TGTGCCAGCCAACAAGGCGGGAGCTACGAGCAGTACTTC
NA,TRBV7-7,NA,TRBJ1-4,CASSPKPGWGANEKLFF,TGTGCCAGCAGCCCGAAACCAGGGTGGGGGGCAAATGAAAAACTGTTTTTT
NA,TRBV28,NA,TRBJ1-5,CASSSRAVAQHF,TGTGCCAGCAGTTCCCGTGCGGTAGCCCAGCATTTT
once,TRBV6-1,TRBD1,TRBJ1-1,CASSVGQGGAVTEAFF,TGTGCCAGCAGTGTCGGACAGGGAGGGGCGGTCACTGAAGCTTTCTTT
NA,TRBV6-5,NA,TRBJ1-1,CASSGTEAFF,TGTGCCAGCAGTGGGACAGAAGCTTTCTTT
NA,TRBV19,TRBD1,TRBJ2-3,CASSIRTGGWADTQYF,TGTGCCAGTAGTATCCGGACAGGGGGCTGGGCAGATACGCAGTATTTT
NA,TRBV11-2,NA,TRBJ2-7,CASSLDRIALAF,TGTGCCAGCAGCTTAGATCGGATAGCATTGGCTTTC
NA,TRBV2,TRBD2,TRBJ2-7,CASSEGTTYEQYF,TGTGCCAGCAGTGAGGGGACTACCTACGAGCAGTACTTC
NA,TRBV15,NA,TRBJ2-7,CATSRVESSVTYEQYF,TGTGCCACCAGCAGAGTGGAGTCCTCCGTTACCTACGAGCAGTACTTC
NA,TRBV9,NA,TRBJ2-3,CASSVAVFSTDTQYF,TGTGCCAGCAGCGTAGCCGTCTTTAGCACAGATACGCAGTATTTT
NA,TRBV12-2,NA,TRBJ2-1,CASRARWGTTGANEQFF,TGTGCAAGTCGCGCTAGGTGGGGGACAACCGGGGCCAATGAGCAGTTCTTC
NA,TRBV5-6,NA,TRBJ2-5,CASSNPRGGTQYF,TGTGCCAGCAGCAATCCAAGGGGGGGGACCCAGTACTTC
once,TRBV9,NA,TRBJ2-1,CASSVAASYNEQFF,TGTGCCAGCAGCGTAGCGGCCTCCTACAATGAGCAGTTCTTC
NA,TRBV5-3,NA,TRBJ2-1,CARSYQRDNNEQFF,TGTGCCAGAAGCTACCAGCGGGACAACAATGAGCAGTTCTTC
NA,TRBV29-1,TRBD1,TRBJ2-1,CSAQGTGFNEQFF,TGCAGCGCCCAAGGGACAGGGTTCAATGAGCAGTTCTTC
once,TRBV5-6,NA,TRBJ1-2,CASSKGQGWDYGYTF,TGTGCCAGCAGCAAGGGGCAGGGTTGGGACTATGGCTACACCTTC
NA,TRBV7-9,TRBD2,TRBJ2-7,CASLPRETYEQYF,TGTGCCAGCTTACCGCGGGAGACCTACGAGCAGTACTTC
NA,TRBV6-1,NA,TRBJ1-1,CASSEALPPEAFF,TGTGCCAGCAGTGAAGCGCTCCCCCCTGAAGCTTTCTTT
NA,TRBV19,NA,TRBJ2-7,CASSIQDSGGYEQYF,TGTGCCAGTAGTATACAGGACAGTGGGGGCTACGAGCAGTACTTC
NA,TRBV27,TRBD1,TRBJ1-6,CASSLRNRGSDASPLHF,TGTGCCAGCAGTTTGAGGAACAGGGGGTCCGACGCGTCACCCCTCCACTTT
NA,TRBV15,TRBD1,TRBJ2-5,CATSRGTALETQYF,TGTGCCACCAGCAGGGGGACAGCCTTAGAGACCCAGTACTTC
NA,TRBV7-9,TRBD1,TRBJ1-4,CASSPRQGGNEKLFF,TGTGCCAGCAGCCCTAGACAGGGTGGGAATGAAAAACTGTTTTTT
few,TRBV11-2,NA,TRBJ1-2,CASSLAAGYGYTF,TGTGCCAGCAGCCTAGCGGCCGGCTATGGCTACACCTTC
NA,TRBV6-5,NA,TRBJ1-2,CASSYSRWQGRSYTF,TGTGCCAGCAGTTACTCGAGGTGGCAGGGAAGGAGCTACACCTTC
NA,TRBV21-1,NA,TRBJ2-3,CASSPSRGEPVRTDTQYF,TGTGCCAGCAGCCCCAGCCGGGGGGAACCCGTACGCACAGATACGCAGTATTTT
NA,TRBV5-1,NA,TRBJ1-2,CASSSHLIGYGYTF,TGCGCCAGCAGCTCCCACCTCATAGGCTATGGCTACACCTTC
NA,TRBV5-1,NA,TRBJ2-7,CASSPLGVLSNYEQYF,TGCGCCAGCAGCCCGCTGGGGGTATTAAGTAACTACGAGCAGTACTTC
NA,TRBV7-3,NA,TRBJ2-3,CASSLTGSGTQYF,TGTGCCAGCAGCTTAACGGGGAGCGGTACGCAGTATTTT
NA,TRBV29-1,TRBD1,TRBJ2-2,CSVDTGGSTGELFF,TGCAGCGTTGACACAGGGGGAAGCACCGGGGAGCTGTTTTTT
NA,TRBV9,NA,TRBJ2-3,CASSVRDSTDTQYF,TGTGCCAGCAGCGTTCGGGACTCCACAGATACGCAGTATTTT
NA,TRBV7-3,TRBD2,TRBJ2-2,CASSLRGRAGGPTITGELFF,TGTGCCAGCAGCCTCCGGGGGAGAGCGGGAGGGCCGACGATCACCGGGGAGCTGTTTTTT
NA,TRBV2,NA,TRBJ1-1,CASADYTEAFF,TGTGCCAGCGCAGACTACACTGAAGCTTTCTTT
few,TRBV30,NA,TRBJ1-1,CAWSVGPSLGTEAFF,TGTGCCTGGAGTGTAGGTCCCTCCTTGGGGACTGAAGCTTTCTTT
once,TRBV6-5,NA,TRBJ2-3,CASSSRPSTDTQYF,TGTGCCAGCAGTTCCCGCCCGAGCACAGATACGCAGTATTTT
NA,TRBV5-6,TRBD1,TRBJ2-7,CASSFTGTGDEQYF,TGTGCCAGCAGCTTTACCGGGACAGGGGACGAGCAGTACTTC
NA,TRBV6-5,NA,TRBJ2-3,CASSYSGNGKEGTQYF,TGTGCCAGCAGTTACTCGGGTAACGGGAAAGAAGGCACGCAGTATTTT
NA,TRBV7-3,TRBD2,TRBJ2-7,CASSDRTRVIGEQYF,TGTGCCAGCAGCGACCGGACTAGAGTTATCGGCGAGCAGTACTTC
NA,TRBV7-9,NA,TRBJ1-3,CASSLEGPIYF,TGTGCCAGCAGCTTGGAGGGACCCATATATTTT
NA,TRBV28,NA,TRBJ1-2,CASSLETGLYGYTF,TGTGCCAGCAGTTTAGAGACAGGCCTCTATGGCTACACCTTC
NA,TRBV6-1,NA,TRBJ2-1,CASSRGNEQFF,TGTGCCAGCAGTCGGGGGAATGAGCAGTTCTTC
NA,TRBV7-3,TRBD2,TRBJ2-3,CASSSISGRASDTQYF,TGTGCCAGCAGCTCTATAAGCGGGAGGGCATCAGATACGCAGTATTTT
NA,TRBV23-1,NA,TRBJ1-5,CASSQLETEDGPQHF,TGCGCCAGCAGTCAATTGGAGACGGAGGATGGGCCCCAGCATTTT
NA,TRBV29-1,NA,TRBJ1-2,CSVDGGPRSYGYTF,TGCAGCGTGGATGGGGGACCGAGGAGCTATGGCTACACCTTC
NA,TRBV14,NA,TRBJ1-1,CASSQEPGWTEAFF,TGTGCCAGCAGCCAAGAGCCAGGGTGGACTGAAGCTTTCTTT
NA,TRBV18,NA,TRBJ1-6,CASSPEAGSPLHF,TGTGCCAGCTCACCCGAAGCGGGATCACCCCTCCACTTT
NA,TRBV6-1,TRBD1,TRBJ2-1,CASSDQTGVKQFF,TGTGCCAGCAGTGACCAGACAGGGGTAAAGCAGTTCTTC
NA,TRBV5-1,TRBD1,TRBJ2-2,CASSLVDRGPGELFF,TGCGCCAGCAGCTTGGTGGACAGGGGTCCCGGGGAGCTGTTTTTT
NA,TRBV19,NA,TRBJ2-1,CASKEAGSYYNEQFF,TGTGCCAGTAAGGAGGCCGGGAGCTACTACAATGAGCAGTTCTTC
NA,TRBV5-4,TRBD1,TRBJ1-3,CASSLYGTVGNTIYF,TGTGCCAGCAGCCTGTATGGGACAGTTGGAAACACCATATATTTT
NA,TRBV5-1,NA,TRBJ2-6,CATLEGPGANVLTF,TGCGCCACCCTTGAGGGCCCTGGGGCCAACGTCCTGACTTTC
NA,TRBV21-1,NA,TRBJ2-4,CASTPRPGHIPKGVQYF,TGTGCCAGCACCCCCCGGCCGGGACATATTCCGAAGGGGGTTCAGTACTTC
NA,TRBV4-3,NA,TRBJ2-3,CASSQGVLGDTQYF,TGCGCCAGCAGCCAAGGGGTCCTAGGGGATACGCAGTATTTT